These 24 T cell receptor beta chains came from one sample sequenced in a study of multiple sclerosis patients with progressive multifocal leukoencephalopathy. The time point is: around six months of natalizumab therapy. Here immunoSEQ multiplex PCR was the method, and the copy in TCRdb shows in-frame clones only, minus some. The sample lists over 25,000 clones, over 85% occurring once. Here the sequenced sample was PBMCs, taken from a patient treated with natalizumab. These receptors came from a human donor with multiple sclerosis.

The rearrangement joins TRBV18 to TRBJ2-7; 11 positions match TRBD1. Trimming cost V 7 bases and J 7 bases; bases outside gene matches: 9. The CDR3 is made up of 14 amino acids. Germline values: CDR1 KGHSH, CDR2 LQKENI. CDR3 sequence reads: CASWTGQGAREQYF. In DNA form, the CDR3 reads TGTGCCAGCTGGACTGGACAGGGGGCGAGGGAGCAGTACTTC.

The chain uses TRBV6-4 and TRBJ2-1; 9 positions match TRBD2. V shed 5 bases, J shed 8 bases, and the junction held 13 bases outside the gene matches. The CDR3 loop spans 16 amino acids. Per germline, CDR1 MRHNA and CDR2 SNTAGT. For the CDR3, the DNA is TGTGCCAGCAGTACTGATTCAGCGGGAGGTTCTGATGAGCAGTTCTTC. Translating it yields CASSTDSAGGSDEQFF.

V gene TRBV28 combines with J gene TRBJ1-1; 11 bases map to TRBD1. The CDR3 is 14 amino acids. The trim removed 7 bases at V and 7 bases at J, leaving 8 bases unmatched. Germline values: CDR1 MDHEN, CDR2 SYDVKM. CDR3 nucleotides: TGTGCCAGCAAAACCGGGACAGGGGGGAATGAAGCTTTCTTT. As protein: CASKTGTGGNEAFF. Full variable domain (outside the CDR3, taken from reference TRBV28 and TRBJ1-1): DVKVTQSSRYLVKRTGEKVFLECVQDMDHENMFWYRQDPGLGLRLIYFSYDVKMKEKGDIPEGYSVSREKKERFSLILESASTNQTSMYLCASKTGTGGNEAFFGQGTRLTVV.

V and J are TRBV7-2 and TRBJ1-1, with a tentative D call TRBD1 (5 bases). Trimming cost V 7 bases and J 4 bases, with 13 bases left between them. Per the germline V gene, CDR1 is SGHTA and CDR2 is FQGNSA. CDR3 size: 13 residues. The CDR3, as DNA: TGTGCCAGCACCCGTGGGGCCAGCACTGAAGCTTTCTTT. The encoded protein is CASTRGASTEAFF.

The chain employs TRBV5-1 and TRBJ2-1, with unresolved D. Trimming removed 0 bases at V and 2 bases at J, with 9 bases between. Germline V gene data show CDR1 as SGHRS and CDR2 as YFSETQ. The CDR3 extends over 15 amino acids. The CDR3 coding sequence is TGCGCCAGCAGCTTGGATTTCGGACCCTACAATGAGCAGTTCTTC. This gives the protein CASSLDFGPYNEQFF.

The chain links TRBV7-2 to TRBJ2-7; perhaps TRBD2 as D (6 bases). There are 15 residues in the CDR3. In germline, CDR1 is SGHTA, CDR2 FQGNSA. V was cut by 3 bases and J by 2 bases, with 14 bases left in between. As DNA, the CDR3 is TGTGCCAGCAGCTTTGGCCGGGAGATGACCTACGAGCAGTACTTC. Translated, it gives CASSFGREMTYEQYF.

The chain recombines TRBV7-2 with TRBJ2-7; 7 bases match TRBD2. The CDR3 length is 14 residues. Unmatched junction bases numbered 8, after V lost 5 bases and J lost 4 bases. Germline V gene sequence: CDR1 SGHTA, CDR2 FQGNSA. The CDR3 protein is CASSTQTSLYEQYF. The CDR3 coding sequence is TGTGCCAGCAGCACCCAGACTAGCCTATACGAGCAGTACTTC.

The J gene is TRBJ2-7, the V gene TRBV29-1; TRBD1 agrees at 8 bases. The CDR3 runs to 13 residues. Germline values: CDR1 SQVTM, CDR2 ANQGSEA. After removal of 7 bases from V and 2 bases from J, the junction contained 7 bases not matched to a gene. CDR3 coding DNA: TGCAGCGCACTACAGGGGGATGCCTACGAGCAGTACTTC. Translating it yields CSALQGDAYEQYF.

This clone came up once. V and J are TRBV2 and TRBJ2-7; 13 bases are a match to TRBD2. V was clipped by 6 bases and J by 3 bases; unmatched bases: 8. This CDR3 is built from 16 residues. Germline CDR1 SNHLY, CDR2 FYNNEI. Here the CDR3 DNA reads TGTGCCAGCAGCCTTGGGACTAGCGGGACCGACTACGAGCAGTACTTC. Its translation is CASSLGTSGTDYEQYF. The variable domain in full, completed from reference TRBV2 and TRBJ2-7, reads EPEVTQTPSHQVTQMGQEVILRCVPISNHLYFYWYRQILGQKVEFLVSFYNNEISEKSEIFDDQFSVERPDGSNFTLKIRSTKLEDSAMYFCASSLGTSGTDYEQYFGPGTRLTVT.

This clone was observed a single time. This chain links TRBV28 with TRBJ1-2; D is uncertain. The CDR3 runs 13 residues. In germline, CDR1 is MDHEN, CDR2 SYDVKM. Trimming removed 3 bases at V and 7 bases at J, with 12 bases between. The CDR3 nucleotides are TGTGCCAGCAGTTTTCACCCGTTGGGTGGCTACACCTTC. Protein sequence: CASSFHPLGGYTF.

This chain links TRBV6-1 with TRBJ2-1, with 11 bases that match TRBD2. The J segment lost 8 bases and the V segment lost 3 bases, leaving 6 bases of the junction unmatched. The CDR3 runs 15 residues. Per germline, CDR1 MNHNS and CDR2 SASEGT. The CDR3 DNA is TGTGCCAGCAGTGACCTGACTAGCGGGATGTATGAGCAGTTCTTC. This gives the protein CASSDLTSGMYEQFF.

The V and J genes are TRBV28 and TRBJ2-7; possibly TRBD2 for D (5 bases). V was shortened by 0 bases and J by 7 bases, with 19 bases between the two germline ends. Per the germline V gene, CDR1 is MDHEN and CDR2 is SYDVKM. CDR3 length equals 16 residues. CDR3 DNA: TGTGCCAGCAGTTTATGGTTAGAGACTACCTCTGGGGAGCAGTACTTC. This sequence encodes CASSLWLETTSGEQYF.

The gene calls are TRBV29-1 and TRBJ1-4; D remains unclear. Looked up from germline, CDR1 is SQVTM and CDR2 is ANQGSEA. The V end was cut by 6 bases, the J end by 0 bases, with 8 bases between. The CDR3 is 13 amino acids. The CDR3 loop is CSVRRATNEKLFF. The CDR3 bases are TGCAGCGTCCGACGAGCAACTAATGAAAAACTGTTTTTT. Drawing the rest from reference TRBV29-1 and TRBJ1-4, the complete variable domain is SAVISQKPSRDICQRGTSLTIQCQVDSQVTMMFWYRQQPGQSLTLIATANQGSEATYESGFVIDKFPISRPNLTFSTLTVSNMSPEDSSIYLCSVRRATNEKLFFGSGTQLSVL.

The V and J genes are TRBV6-5 and TRBJ1-1; possibly TRBD1 for D (5 bases). V was clipped by 2 bases and J by 1 base, with 5 bases between them. Germline V gives CDR1 MNHEY, CDR2 SVGAGI. This CDR3 is 13 amino acids long. The CDR3 nucleotides are TGTGCCAGCAGTTACCAGGGGAACACTGAAGCTTTCTTT. It codes for CASSYQGNTEAFF.

V gene TRBV30 combines with J gene TRBJ2-7; TRBD1 matches 7 bases. CDR1 is GTSNPN and CDR2 is SVGIG in the germline V gene (reference sequence). The CDR3 totals 13 residues. Trimming took 4 bases from V and 7 from J; bases not matched to a gene: 10. The CDR3 loop reads CAWTPGSGGEQYF. CDR3 nucleotide sequence: TGTGCCTGGACGCCAGGGTCAGGGGGAGAGCAGTACTTC.

This clone has just one count. The rearrangement joins TRBV6-4 to TRBJ2-3, with D possibly being TRBD2 (6 bases). Trimming removed 3 bases from V and 8 bases from J, with 12 bases in between. CDR3 length: 13 amino acids. The germline V gene encodes CDR1 MRHNA and CDR2 SNTAGT. The CDR3 DNA sequence: TGTGCCAGCAGTGAGACTAGTGCGGCTACGCAGTATTTT. This encodes CASSETSAATQYF.

This clone was seen once. The V call is TRBV7-8, the J call TRBJ2-7; no firm D call. V was trimmed by 5 bases and J by 4 bases, leaving 6 bases between them. This CDR3 spans 11 amino acids. From germline, CDR1 is SGHVS and CDR2 FQNEAQ. The CDR3 here is CASSLSYEQYF. CDR3 DNA: TGTGCCAGCAGCCTAAGTTACGAGCAGTACTTC.

The chain combines TRBV29-1 with TRBJ2-7; 13 nucleotides match TRBD2. Germline V gives CDR1 SQVTM, CDR2 ANQGSEA. The CDR3 is made up of 14 amino acids. J was trimmed by 3 bases and V by 6 bases; bases with no gene match: 5. The CDR3 is CSVGTSGAIYEQYF. DNA for the CDR3: TGCAGCGTCGGGACTAGCGGGGCTATCTACGAGCAGTACTTC.

This clone occurred once. The DNA of the CDR3 is TGTGCCAGCAGCTTAGAAGCACAGGGGACATTTGGGGCTTTCTTT. Residues: CASSLEAQGTFGAFF. V usage is TRBV11-2 and J usage is TRBJ1-1; 7 bases map to TRBD1. The CDR3 runs to 15 residues. The trim removed 0 bases at V and 11 bases at J, leaving 12 bases unmatched. Germline assignment: CDR1 SGHAT and CDR2 FQNNGV.

The chain recombines TRBV7-9 with TRBJ1-2, with a weak D call TRBD1 (6 bases). Germline-derived CDR1 and CDR2 are SEHNR and FQNEAQ (reference sequence). V shed 5 bases and J shed 0 bases, with 10 bases lying between them. The CDR3 spans 14 residues. CDR3 sequence (DNA): TGTGCCAGCAGCCTGGACAGCGCTAACTATGGCTACACCTTC. It specifies CASSLDSANYGYTF. The whole variable domain, filled in from reference TRBV7-9 and TRBJ1-2, reads DTGVSQNPRHKITKRGQNVTFRCDPISEHNRLYWYRQTLGQGPEFLTYFQNEAQLEKSRLLSDRFSAERPKGSFSTLEIQRTEQGDSAMYLCASSLDSANYGYTFGSGTRLTVV.

The V gene is TRBV19, the J gene TRBJ2-1, with 14 bases lining up with TRBD2. In germline, CDR1 is LNHDA, CDR2 SQIVND (reference sequence). The CDR3 is 16 amino acids. Trimming took 7 bases from V and 5 from J; bases not matched to a gene: 7. CDR3 in amino acids: CASKRGGLAGDNEQFF. The CDR3, as DNA: TGTGCCAGTAAAAGGGGGGGACTAGCGGGAGACAATGAGCAGTTCTTC.

The chain combines TRBV7-3 with TRBJ2-5; tentative D call: TRBD1 (6 bases). This CDR3 contains 17 residues. The V and J ends lost 4 bases and 3 bases respectively, with 21 bases between them. Per the germline V gene, CDR1 is SGHTA and CDR2 is FQGTGA. The DNA for the CDR3 is TGTGCCAGCAGCTCAACACCCCGGGACATCGAGGAAGAGACCCAGTACTTC. Amino acids: CASSSTPRDIEEETQYF.

This clone has only a few counts. V usage is TRBV4-1 and J usage is TRBJ1-2, with TRBD1 matching over 10 bases. This CDR3 has 15 residues. Germline values: CDR1 MGHRA, CDR2 YSYEKL. The V segment lost 0 bases and the J segment 4 bases; nucleotides outside the gene matches: 2. CDR3 DNA sequence: TGCGCCAGCAGCCAAGATCGGGACAGGGGCTATGGCTACACCTTC. It translates to CASSQDRDRGYGYTF.

The rearrangement uses TRBV9 and TRBJ2-1, with 14 bases lining up with TRBD2. The CDR3 spans 17 residues. V lost 3 bases, J lost 4 bases, and 6 bases stayed unmatched. Germline assignment: CDR1 SGDLS and CDR2 YYNGEE. The CDR3 is CASSAGLAGGRYNEQFF. As DNA, the CDR3 is TGTGCCAGCAGCGCAGGACTAGCGGGAGGAAGATACAATGAGCAGTTCTTC.